The rows below give T cell receptor beta chains drawn from one sample of a study of T-cell reconstitution after alpha-beta-depleted transplantation in children. Using its own MiXCR run on the PCR reads, TCRdb lists one record per CDR3 protein. The sample consists of over 120,000 distinct CDR3 sequences, around 9% of them appearing once. Here the sequenced sample was PBMCs, mostly from graft donor cells, taken 180 days after TCRalphabeta/CD19-depleted stem cell transplant. These receptors came from a female patient aged 2-10 years who had a stem cell transplant for congenital amegakaryocytic thrombocytopenia, so the T cells may come from the graft donor. The CDR3 runs from the conserved cysteine through the conserved F or W. The order of the fields is J gene, clone size, D gene, V gene, CDR3 DNA, CDR3 protein. The D gene is left open where the match is weak. Size is omitted from some rows. Given values are once, few, many or a class for expanded clones.

J gene: TRBJ1-5; clone size: many; D gene: .; V gene: TRBV20-1; CDR3 DNA: TGCAGTGCTAGAACGTACGGGACACCTAATCAGCCCCAGCATTTT; CDR3 protein: CSARTYGTPNQPQHF
J gene: TRBJ2-7; clone size: many; D gene: .; V gene: TRBV20-1; CDR3 DNA: TGCAGTGCTGGCCAAGGGTTGGGAGAGGACGAGCAGTACTTC; CDR3 protein: CSAGQGLGEDEQYF
J gene: TRBJ2-7; clone size: few; D gene: TRBD1; V gene: TRBV5-1; CDR3 DNA: TGCGCCAGCAGCGCGGTGGGCGTGGGACAGGGCAGCCCCTACGAGCAGTACTTC; CDR3 protein: CASSAVGVGQGSPYEQYF
J gene: TRBJ2-3; clone size: .; D gene: .; V gene: TRBV10-3; CDR3 DNA: TGTGCCATCAGCAGCTCCTACAGTGGGCACACAGATACGCAGTATTTT; CDR3 protein: CAISSSYSGHTDTQYF
J gene: TRBJ2-1; clone size: few; D gene: TRBD2; V gene: TRBV20-1; CDR3 DNA: TGCAGTACCGGGACTAGCGGGAGGGCTCCCACCTACAATGAGCAGTTCTTC; CDR3 protein: CSTGTSGRAPTYNEQFF
J gene: TRBJ2-7; clone size: few; D gene: .; V gene: TRBV4-2; CDR3 DNA: TGTGCCAGCAGCCAAGCGACGGGGGCTGGTGAGCAGTACTTC; CDR3 protein: CASSQATGAGEQYF
J gene: TRBJ1-6; clone size: many; D gene: .; V gene: TRBV6-5; CDR3 DNA: TGTGCCAGCAGTTACGTGGCTGTAGTCTATAATTCACCCCTCCACTTT; CDR3 protein: CASSYVAVVYNSPLHF
J gene: TRBJ2-5; clone size: many; D gene: TRBD2; V gene: TRBV7-6; CDR3 DNA: TGTGCCAGCAGCTTATGGGGGCTAGCGGGCCAAGAGACCCAGTACTTC; CDR3 protein: CASSLWGLAGQETQYF
J gene: TRBJ2-1; clone size: many; D gene: .; V gene: TRBV4-1; CDR3 DNA: TGCGCCAGCAGCCAAGGTGTGGGGCTCAGTGAGCAGTTCTTC; CDR3 protein: CASSQGVGLSEQFF
J gene: TRBJ2-3; clone size: many; D gene: .; V gene: TRBV24-1; CDR3 DNA: TGTGCCACCAGTGCAAACTTTGCCACAGGGCGTCCGCAGTATTTT; CDR3 protein: CATSANFATGRPQYF
J gene: TRBJ2-1; clone size: many; D gene: TRBD1; V gene: TRBV20-1; CDR3 DNA: TGCAGTGCTAGAGATACCTTAAACTCTTGGGACAGGGGCGGATACAATGAGCAGTTCTTC; CDR3 protein: CSARDTLNSWDRGGYNEQFF
J gene: TRBJ1-5; clone size: few; D gene: .; V gene: TRBV30; CDR3 DNA: TGTGCCTGGAGTCAAGGGGGGGATCAGCCCCAGCATTTT; CDR3 protein: CAWSQGGDQPQHF
J gene: TRBJ1-1; clone size: .; D gene: .; V gene: TRBV5-1; CDR3 DNA: TGCGCCAGCAGTGGGGGATCAGGAATGAACACTGAAGCTTTCTTT; CDR3 protein: CASSGGSGMNTEAFF
J gene: TRBJ2-1; clone size: many; D gene: .; V gene: TRBV20-1; CDR3 DNA: TGCAGTGCTAGAGATGCCGGGACGGTGAACAATGAGCAGTTCTTC; CDR3 protein: CSARDAGTVNNEQFF
J gene: TRBJ2-1; clone size: many; D gene: TRBD2; V gene: TRBV7-2; CDR3 DNA: TGTGCCAGCAGCAGCGGGAGGGGCTCCTACAATGAGCAGTTCTTC; CDR3 protein: CASSSGRGSYNEQFF
J gene: TRBJ2-1; clone size: few; D gene: .; V gene: TRBV18; CDR3 DNA: TGTGCCAGCTCACCAACTAGGGGTGGCGGAGGGAATGAGCAGTTCTTC; CDR3 protein: CASSPTRGGGGNEQFF
J gene: TRBJ2-1; clone size: .; D gene: .; V gene: TRBV12-3/TRBV12-4; CDR3 DNA: TGTGCCAGCAGTTTCCAGGTCAGGTCGAACGTGCAGTTCTTC; CDR3 protein: CASSFQVRSNVQFF
J gene: TRBJ2-7; clone size: .; D gene: TRBD2; V gene: TRBV7-9; CDR3 DNA: TGTGCCAGCAGCTTATACGGCGGGAGTATCTACGAGCAGTACTTC; CDR3 protein: CASSLYGGSIYEQYF
J gene: TRBJ2-1; clone size: many; D gene: TRBD2; V gene: TRBV20-1; CDR3 DNA: TGCAGTGCTAGGGGCGGGAGATCCTACAATGAGCAGTTCTTC; CDR3 protein: CSARGGRSYNEQFF
J gene: TRBJ2-7; clone size: many; D gene: .; V gene: TRBV10-2; CDR3 DNA: TGCGCCAGCAGTACTGTCAACTCCTACGAGCAGTACTTC; CDR3 protein: CASSTVNSYEQYF
J gene: TRBJ2-7; clone size: many; D gene: TRBD1; V gene: TRBV5-6; CDR3 DNA: TGTGCCAGCAATATACAGGGGACCCTGGGCGAGCAGTACTTC; CDR3 protein: CASNIQGTLGEQYF
J gene: TRBJ2-5; clone size: many; D gene: .; V gene: TRBV2; CDR3 DNA: TGTGCCAGCAGTGCCGCTAGCGACCAAGAGACCCAGTACTTC; CDR3 protein: CASSAASDQETQYF
J gene: TRBJ2-3; clone size: .; D gene: TRBD2; V gene: TRBV20-1; CDR3 DNA: TGCAGTGCTGGTAGCGGGAGGGCCGGAGATACGCAGTATTTT; CDR3 protein: CSAGSGRAGDTQYF
J gene: TRBJ2-1; clone size: few; D gene: TRBD2; V gene: TRBV18; CDR3 DNA: TGTGCCAGCTCACGGCGGGAGAGTCGTGAGCAGTTCTTC; CDR3 protein: CASSRRESREQFF
J gene: TRBJ2-7; clone size: few; D gene: TRBD2; V gene: TRBV6-1; CDR3 DNA: TGTGCCAGCGTCCGGAGCGGGATGAGGGAGCAGTACTTC; CDR3 protein: CASVRSGMREQYF
J gene: TRBJ2-3; clone size: many; D gene: TRBD2; V gene: TRBV20-1; CDR3 DNA: TGCAGTGCTCTTACTAGCGGACGCACAGATACGCAGTATTTT; CDR3 protein: CSALTSGRTDTQYF
J gene: TRBJ2-7; clone size: few; D gene: .; V gene: TRBV18; CDR3 DNA: TGTGCCAGCTCAACCCGGACAGATACCTACGAGCAGTACTTC; CDR3 protein: CASSTRTDTYEQYF
J gene: TRBJ2-7; clone size: many; D gene: .; V gene: TRBV6-5; CDR3 DNA: TGTGCCAGCAGTAACCCCAGGTCCTACGAGCAGTACTTC; CDR3 protein: CASSNPRSYEQYF
J gene: TRBJ1-2; clone size: .; D gene: .; V gene: TRBV5-1; CDR3 DNA: TGCGCCAGCAGCTTGGAGAACCAGGACTATGGCTACACCTTC; CDR3 protein: CASSLENQDYGYTF